This T cell receptor (beta chain) originates from a study of cytomegalovirus exposure and HLA in healthy donors. Study findings and constraints: TCR beta V- and J-gene trimming was later associated with a missense DCLRE1C variant. For cytomegalovirus status, the classifier reportedly gave diagnoses with high specificity and sensitivity. About 87% or about 30% of the time was how often most TCR beta V segments were productive, according to an earlier analysis.

Comments on this clone: The antigen remains undetermined.

There are 11 residues in the CDR3. Trimming took 3 bases from V and 5 from J, leaving 3 bases between them. Germline V CDR1 and CDR2: LNHDA, SQIVND (reference sequence). In the PCR, 60 Vbeta and 13 Jbeta primers were used. Libraries were prepared by immunoSEQ multiplex PCR; TCRdb keeps only in-frame clonotypes and omits some of them. This table has nearly 65,000 clones, roughly 70% appearing once. The chain recombines TRBV19 with TRBJ2-3; D gene unclear. Sequencing was done on a sample of PBMCs. This TCR was sampled from a man over 45 in good health and CMV-seronegative. CDR3 in amino acids: CASSIGDTQYF. As DNA, the CDR3 is TGTGCCAGTAGTATCGGAGATACGCAGTATTTT.